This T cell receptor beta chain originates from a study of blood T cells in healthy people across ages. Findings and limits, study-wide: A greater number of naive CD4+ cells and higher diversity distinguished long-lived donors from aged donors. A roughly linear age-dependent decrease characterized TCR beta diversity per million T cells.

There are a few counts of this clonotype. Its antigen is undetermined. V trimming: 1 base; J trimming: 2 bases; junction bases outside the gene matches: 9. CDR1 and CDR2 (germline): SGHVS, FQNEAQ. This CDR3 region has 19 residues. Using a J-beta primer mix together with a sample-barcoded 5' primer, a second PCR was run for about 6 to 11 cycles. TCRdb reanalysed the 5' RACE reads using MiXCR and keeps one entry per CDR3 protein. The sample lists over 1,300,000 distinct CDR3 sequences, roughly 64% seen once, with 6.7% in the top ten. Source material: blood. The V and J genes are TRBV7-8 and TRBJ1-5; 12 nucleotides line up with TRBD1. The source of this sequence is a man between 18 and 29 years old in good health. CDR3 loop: CASSLVGTGGLYGNQPQHF. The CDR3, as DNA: TGTGCCAGCAGCTTAGTTGGGACAGGGGGCCTTTATGGCAATCAGCCCCAGCATTTT.